This T cell receptor (beta chain) was sequenced in a study of blood T cell repertoires in COVID-19. The protocol was immunoSEQ multiplex PCR, while the TCRdb copy is restricted to in-frame clones and leaves out a portion. The sample contains about 200,000 clones, more than 70% of which appear only once. This clone appeared a single time. CDR3 size: 13 residues. Trimming stripped 4 bases from V and 2 bases from J, with 9 bases between. The germline CDR1 and CDR2 sequences are SGHNT and YYREEE (reference sequence). V and J are TRBV5-4 and TRBJ1-2; D is perhaps TRBD1 (6 bases). This clonotype was sampled from a man aged 18 to 30 with active or convalescent COVID-19. Specimen: peripheral blood. The CDR3 is CASSTGPNYGYTF. In DNA, the CDR3 is TGTGCCAGCAGCACAGGGCCAAACTATGGCTACACCTTC.